Sequencing of this TCR beta chain was carried out in a study of shared clonotypes between healthy human individuals. In the original analysis: Junction-only immunoSEQ data arrived without quality scores, meaning filtering differed. Assay: immunoSEQ multiplex PCR; the TCRdb copy retains only in-frame clones and omits some. The V and J calls and the clone size are those of that table, but D and trimming were determined from the DNA. Of roughly 500,000 clones listed, 76% are singletons. This clone was observed many times. V dropped 3 bases and J dropped 0 bases, with 9 bases sitting between them. CDR1 ENHRY and CDR2 SYGVKD come from the germline V gene. The CDR3 loop spans 14 amino acids.

The material sequenced was PBMCs. The chain recombines TRBV10-3 with TRBJ2-7; no clear D gene. The clonotype originates from a woman in her thirties or forties in good health. Some clones in this sample may be carry-over from other donors' samples. This CDR3 reads CAISDQASSYEQYF. In DNA, the CDR3 is TGTGCCATCAGTGATCAGGCGAGCTCCTACGAGCAGTACTTC.